This TCR beta chain appears in the sequencing data of a study of control samples from healthy donors and cancer patients. V was cut by 4 bases and J by 6 bases, with 7 bases left in between. CDR3 length equals 13 residues. CDR1 and CDR2 from the germline V gene are KGHSH and LQKENI. Libraries were prepared by immunoSEQ multiplex PCR; TCRdb keeps only in-frame clonotypes and omits some of them. The sample lists 150,000 to 200,000 clones, 91% seen once, with around 2.2% in the top ten. What was sequenced was blood. The V call is TRBV18, the J call TRBJ1-6; D gene ambiguous. This TCR was recovered from a middle-aged woman in good health. CDR3 sequence: CASSQGINSPLHF. Here the CDR3 DNA reads TGTGCCAGCTCACAGGGAATTAATTCACCCCTCCACTTT.